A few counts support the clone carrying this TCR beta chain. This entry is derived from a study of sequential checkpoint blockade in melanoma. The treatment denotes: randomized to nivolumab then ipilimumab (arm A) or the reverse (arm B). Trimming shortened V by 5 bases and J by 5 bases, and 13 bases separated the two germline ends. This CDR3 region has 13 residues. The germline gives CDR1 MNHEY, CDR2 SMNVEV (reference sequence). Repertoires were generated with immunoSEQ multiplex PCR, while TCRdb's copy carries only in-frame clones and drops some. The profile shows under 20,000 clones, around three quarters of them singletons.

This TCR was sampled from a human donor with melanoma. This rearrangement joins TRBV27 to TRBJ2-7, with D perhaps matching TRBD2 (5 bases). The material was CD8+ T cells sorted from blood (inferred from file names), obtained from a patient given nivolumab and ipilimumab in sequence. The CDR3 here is CASSEFSENEQYF. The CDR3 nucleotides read TGTGCCAGCAGTGAGTTTAGCGAGAACGAGCAGTACTTC.